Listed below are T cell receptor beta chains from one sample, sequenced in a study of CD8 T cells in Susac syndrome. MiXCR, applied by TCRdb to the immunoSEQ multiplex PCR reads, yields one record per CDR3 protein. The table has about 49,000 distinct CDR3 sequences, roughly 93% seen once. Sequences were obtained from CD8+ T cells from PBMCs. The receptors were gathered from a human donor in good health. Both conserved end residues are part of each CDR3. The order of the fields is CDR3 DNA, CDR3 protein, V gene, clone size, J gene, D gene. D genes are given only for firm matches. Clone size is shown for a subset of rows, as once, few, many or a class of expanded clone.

DNA: TGTGCCAGCAGTCCCCCAGGGTGGGGCACTGAAGCTTTCTTT
CDR3: CASSPPGWGTEAFF
V: TRBV28
size: -
J: TRBJ1-1
D: -

DNA: TGCAGTGCTGGACAGGGCGGTAGCGGGAGGCCGATCGACGAGCAGTACTTC
CDR3: CSAGQGGSGRPIDEQYF
V: TRBV20-1
size: once
J: TRBJ2-7
D: TRBD2

DNA: TGTGCCAGCAGTTTATCCCTCTCCCCGGGGGAGCAGTTCTTC
CDR3: CASSLSLSPGEQFF
V: TRBV27
size: -
J: TRBJ2-1
D: -

DNA: TGTGCCAGCAGCTCTGGGGATCAGCCCCAGCATTTT
CDR3: CASSSGDQPQHF
V: TRBV5-6
size: few
J: TRBJ1-5
D: -

DNA: TGTGCCAGCCAATACCCAGTTAGCAATCAGCCCCAGCATTTT
CDR3: CASQYPVSNQPQHF
V: TRBV28
size: -
J: TRBJ1-5
D: -

DNA: TGTGCCAGCAGCCAAGGCGGGAGCGGAGGGGCAGAGACCCAGTACTTC
CDR3: CASSQGGSGGAETQYF
V: TRBV3-1
size: -
J: TRBJ2-5
D: TRBD2

DNA: TGCAGCGTTGAAGAAGCGGGAGACTACAATGAGCAGTTCTTC
CDR3: CSVEEAGDYNEQFF
V: TRBV29-1
size: -
J: TRBJ2-1
D: TRBD2

DNA: TGCAGCGTGGTGGGACAGGGGGCCTACGAGCAGTACTTC
CDR3: CSVVGQGAYEQYF
V: TRBV29-1
size: -
J: TRBJ2-7
D: TRBD1

DNA: TGCGCCAGCAGCCCCTCGCGAAACGGGATGGGTGAGCAGTTCTTC
CDR3: CASSPSRNGMGEQFF
V: TRBV4-1
size: -
J: TRBJ2-1
D: -

DNA: TGTGCCAGCAGTGAAGAAAGCGGGAGGCCTACCGAGCAGTACTTC
CDR3: CASSEESGRPTEQYF
V: TRBV6-1
size: once
J: TRBJ2-7
D: TRBD2

DNA: TGTGCCAGCAGTCCCCAGGGACCTGGGGCCAACGTCCTGACTTTC
CDR3: CASSPQGPGANVLTF
V: TRBV6-4
size: -
J: TRBJ2-6
D: -

DNA: TGTGCCAGCGGGGGATACAATGAGCAGTTCTTC
CDR3: CASGGYNEQFF
V: TRBV28
size: -
J: TRBJ2-1
D: -

DNA: TGCGCCAGCAGCCAAGATCTGGCGACCCAGTACTTC
CDR3: CASSQDLATQYF
V: TRBV4-1
size: -
J: TRBJ2-5
D: -

DNA: TGCAGTGCGCAAGCGGGGGGCTCTGGAAACACCATATATTTT
CDR3: CSAQAGGSGNTIYF
V: TRBV20-1
size: -
J: TRBJ1-3
D: -

DNA: TGTGCCAGCAGCTTAGACCTAGCGGGAAGTGCAGATACGCAGTATTTT
CDR3: CASSLDLAGSADTQYF
V: TRBV13
size: -
J: TRBJ2-3
D: TRBD2

DNA: TGTGCCTTGGCAGGGGAAAAGAATGGCTACACCTTC
CDR3: CALAGEKNGYTF
V: TRBV30
size: once
J: TRBJ1-2
D: -

DNA: TGCGCCATCCGAGCCGTTAGCTACGAGCAGTACTTC
CDR3: CAIRAVSYEQYF
V: TRBV23-1
size: -
J: TRBJ2-7
D: -

DNA: TGCAGCGCCGGACTAGCGGGAGGTCGGTCCTACGAGCAGTACTTC
CDR3: CSAGLAGGRSYEQYF
V: TRBV29-1
size: -
J: TRBJ2-7
D: TRBD2

DNA: TGTGCCAGCAGCCAAGGGGCGACTAGCGGGAGGACAGATACGCAGTATTTT
CDR3: CASSQGATSGRTDTQYF
V: TRBV3-1
size: -
J: TRBJ2-3
D: TRBD2

DNA: TGTGCCAGCAGCTTCGGGGGGACCTGGTGCTTC
CDR3: CASSFGGTWCF
V: TRBV7-9
size: once
J: TRBJ2-4
D: TRBD2

DNA: TGCGCCAGCAGCCTCCCGGGACTAGCGGGAGAACGGGACGGGGAGCTGTTTTTT
CDR3: CASSLPGLAGERDGELFF
V: TRBV4-1
size: -
J: TRBJ2-2
D: TRBD2

DNA: TGTGCCAGCAGCTTTGGGTTCGGGACTCACGCTTTCTACGAGCAGTACTTC
CDR3: CASSFGFGTHAFYEQYF
V: TRBV11-2
size: -
J: TRBJ2-7
D: -

DNA: TGTGCCAGCAGTCCCCGACAGGGGGATCAGCCCCAGCATTTT
CDR3: CASSPRQGDQPQHF
V: TRBV28
size: -
J: TRBJ1-5
D: TRBD1

DNA: TGTGCCAGCCATCCCCAGACACGCGGAGGGCAGTTCTTC
CDR3: CASHPQTRGGQFF
V: TRBV28
size: -
J: TRBJ2-1
D: -

DNA: TGTGCCAACAGTTACTATTTCACTGAAGCTTTCTTT
CDR3: CANSYYFTEAFF
V: TRBV6-2/TRBV6-3
size: -
J: TRBJ1-1
D: -

DNA: TGTGCCAGCAGCTTAGATCCAGCGGGAGTTTGGTACGAGCAGTACTTC
CDR3: CASSLDPAGVWYEQYF
V: TRBV11-2
size: -
J: TRBJ2-7
D: TRBD2

DNA: TGCAGTGCTAGACTAGGTGGTGAGCAGTTCTTC
CDR3: CSARLGGEQFF
V: TRBV20-1
size: -
J: TRBJ2-1
D: -

DNA: TGTGCCAGCTCTCCACTAGCGGGACTCGACGCCGGGGAGCTGTTTTTT
CDR3: CASSPLAGLDAGELFF
V: TRBV18
size: -
J: TRBJ2-2
D: TRBD2

DNA: TGCAGCGTGCAGGACCCTTTGGGGGCAGATACGCAGTATTTT
CDR3: CSVQDPLGADTQYF
V: TRBV29-1
size: -
J: TRBJ2-3
D: -

DNA: TGCAGCGTGGGGCCTAAGTGGGCCGAGCAGTACTTC
CDR3: CSVGPKWAEQYF
V: TRBV29-1
size: -
J: TRBJ2-7
D: -

DNA: TGTGCCAGCAGTTTCCGGACTAGCGGGTTCCAAGAGACCCAGTACTTC
CDR3: CASSFRTSGFQETQYF
V: TRBV6-2/TRBV6-3
size: -
J: TRBJ2-5
D: TRBD2

DNA: TGCAGCGCTAAACAGGGATTTGAAAAACTGTTTTTT
CDR3: CSAKQGFEKLFF
V: TRBV29-1
size: -
J: TRBJ1-4
D: -